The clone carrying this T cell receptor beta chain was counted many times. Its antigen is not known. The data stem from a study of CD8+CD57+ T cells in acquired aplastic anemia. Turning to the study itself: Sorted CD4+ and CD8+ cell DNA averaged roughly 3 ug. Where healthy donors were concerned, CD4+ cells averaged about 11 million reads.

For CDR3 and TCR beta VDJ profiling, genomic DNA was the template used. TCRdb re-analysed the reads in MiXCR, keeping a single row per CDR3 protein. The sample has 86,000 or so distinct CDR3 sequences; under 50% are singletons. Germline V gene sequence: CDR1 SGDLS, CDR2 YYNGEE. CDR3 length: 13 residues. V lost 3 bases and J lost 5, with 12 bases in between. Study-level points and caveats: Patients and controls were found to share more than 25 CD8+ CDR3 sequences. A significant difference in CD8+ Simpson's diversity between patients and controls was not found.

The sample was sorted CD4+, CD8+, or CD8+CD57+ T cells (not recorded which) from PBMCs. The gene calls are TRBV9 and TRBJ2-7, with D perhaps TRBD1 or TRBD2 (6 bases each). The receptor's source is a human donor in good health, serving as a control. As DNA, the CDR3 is TGTGCCAGCAGCGCCTCGGGGGCCCACGAGCAGTACTTC. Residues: CASSASGAHEQYF.